This T cell receptor (beta chain) came from a study of blood T cell repertoires in COVID-19 (dated by TCRdb to 2020 to 2022). About the investigation overall: Samples covering the acute and convalescent phases of COVID-19 were provided by collaborators in the United States, Italy and Spain. A freely available public database, intended as a resource for researchers studying the immune response to SARS-CoV-2, is where the repertoires were released. Sample metadata almost always included a de-identified subject ID, COVID-19 status, age in years and sex. The prospective study material was composed of cDNA or gDNA derived from T cells, B-cell-depleted T cells, or PBMCs. Subjects who had been exposed to COVID-19, were actively infected with it, or had recovered from it provided the deeply sampled blood TCRbeta repertoires that made up the dataset. Where HLA class I and class II types were available, the types were taken from metadata supplied by the sample provider, not from assay-based typing. The samples were drawn from the first 160 participants of the ongoing ImmuneRACE study and from 1,254 subjects provided by 6 global collaborators.

One collaborating source in Seattle enrolled patients during active infection and followed them longitudinally through the course of disease. The collaborating institutions used their own protocols to collect whole blood in K2EDTA tubes. For TCRbeta analysis, collaborators shipped samples as frozen whole blood, isolated PBMCs, or DNA extracted from either of those sample types. Concerning this clone: Its antigen target is currently unknown. No base qualities exist here, and no much larger clone lies one base off it.

TCRbeta CDR3 regions were amplified from genomic DNA using the immunoSEQ Assay, a bias-controlled multiplex PCR. Per the source publication's procedure: The number of nucleated cells in each sample was estimated by amplification of reference gene primers within the assay. Sequence reads were collapsed and filtered to measure the absolute abundance of every unique TCRbeta CDR3 rearrangement. For each sample, productive Simpson clonality was calculated by taking the square root of Simpson's diversity index across productive rearrangements. Entries here come from immuneACCESS through TCRdb and include only in-frame sequences with V and J called. Some clones fail to appear in such tables; in the studies checked, an unresolved V gene covers under half of the shortfall, and the cause of the remainder is unknown. Clone size and V and J calls were adopted from that table, with D and trimming inferred from the DNA. This sample comprises fewer than 80,000 clones, about 80% of them detected only once. The ten largest clonotypes hold 10% to 15% of the sample.

Points the paper makes about the study in general: Clinical and demographic metadata were provided uncurated, with the amount varying by source and participant.

This receptor was identified in a man aged 45-60 years with COVID-19, enrolled during active disease. Sequencing was done on a sample of peripheral blood.

The CDR3 protein: CSVEYRNSNTEAFF. The nucleotides read TGCAGCGTTGAATACAGAAACTCGAACACTGAAGCTTTCTTT. The rearranged segments are TRBV29-1 and TRBJ1-1; there is no confident call for the D gene. The CDR3, cysteine through phenylalanine, is 14 amino acids long. Only CDR3 DNA remains: 42 bases, in frame from the first base. The germline V gene yields SQVTM for CDR1 and ANQGSEA for CDR2. V sheds 2 bases and J sheds 1 base, leaving 11 bases between their ends.